This T cell receptor (beta chain) was found in a study of blood T cell repertoires in COVID-19. Study at large: Acute and convalescent COVID-19 specimens originated in the United States, Italy and Spain. T cells, B-cell-depleted T cells, or PBMCs provided the cDNA or gDNA that served as material.

The CDR3 covers 15 residues. Germline loops: CDR1 KGHSH, CDR2 LQKENI. V was pared by 4 bases and J by 6 bases, with 15 bases between. Per the authors' pipeline: Amplification from reference gene primers served as the basis for estimated nucleated cell counts. Clones were sequenced by immunoSEQ multiplex PCR, and TCRdb holds only the in-frame ones, with some missing. V and J calls and clone size are as listed in that table; D and trimming were resolved from the DNA. The table includes 120,000 or so clones, 74% detected once. J is TRBJ1-4 and V is TRBV18; no firm D call. This clonotype originated in a man aged 55 to 70 with acute or convalescent COVID-19. The sequenced material came from peripheral blood. The CDR3 nucleotides are TGTGCCAGCTCACGCAGAAGGCGCGAGGATGAAAAACTGTTTTTT. It yields the protein CASSRRRREDEKLFF.